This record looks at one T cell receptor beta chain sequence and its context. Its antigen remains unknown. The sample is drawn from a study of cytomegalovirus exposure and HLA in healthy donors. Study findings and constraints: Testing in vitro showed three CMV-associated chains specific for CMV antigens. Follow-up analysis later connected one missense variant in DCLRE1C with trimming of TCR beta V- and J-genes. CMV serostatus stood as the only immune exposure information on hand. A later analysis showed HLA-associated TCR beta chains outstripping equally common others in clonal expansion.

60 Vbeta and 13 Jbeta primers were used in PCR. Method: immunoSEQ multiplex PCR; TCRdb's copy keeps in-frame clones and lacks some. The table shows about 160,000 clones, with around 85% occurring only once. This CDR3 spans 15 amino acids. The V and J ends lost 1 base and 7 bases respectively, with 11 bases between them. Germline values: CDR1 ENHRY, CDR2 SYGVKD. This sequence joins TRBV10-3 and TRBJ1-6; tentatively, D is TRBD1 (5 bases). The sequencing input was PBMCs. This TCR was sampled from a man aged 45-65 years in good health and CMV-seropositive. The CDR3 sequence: CAISEFGQGNSPLHF. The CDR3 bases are TGTGCCATCAGTGAGTTTGGACAAGGGAATTCACCCCTCCACTTT.